Given below is one TCR beta chain in context. Clones were sequenced by immunoSEQ multiplex PCR, and TCRdb holds only the in-frame ones, with some missing. In the table there are under 150,000 clones, about 90% of which are singletons. With 5 bases removed from V and 10 bases from J, the gap between germline ends came to 17 bases. The CDR3 runs 13 residues. Germline V gene lookup returns CDR1 SGHVS and CDR2 FNYEAQ. This entry belongs to a study of T cells after somatic rescue of genetic block. The origin of this receptor is a woman aged 18-30 years. The specimen sequenced was peripheral blood mononuclear cells (PBMCs). This chain uses TRBV7-6 with TRBJ1-1; the D is unclear. CDR3 bases: TGTGCCAGCAGCAGCGCCCCCGGGGAGCGAGCTTTCTTT. It codes for CASSSAPGERAFF.